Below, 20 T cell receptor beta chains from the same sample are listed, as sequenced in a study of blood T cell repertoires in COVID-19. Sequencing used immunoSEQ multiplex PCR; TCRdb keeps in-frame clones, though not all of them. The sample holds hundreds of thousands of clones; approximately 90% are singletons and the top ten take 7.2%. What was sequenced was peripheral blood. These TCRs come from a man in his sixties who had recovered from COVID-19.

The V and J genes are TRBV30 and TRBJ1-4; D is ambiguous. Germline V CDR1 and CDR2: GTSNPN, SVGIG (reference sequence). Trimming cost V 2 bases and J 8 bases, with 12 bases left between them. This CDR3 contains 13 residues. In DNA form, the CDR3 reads TGTGCCTGGAGTCTTAGCGAGGGAGAAAAACTGTTTTTT. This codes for CAWSLSEGEKLFF.

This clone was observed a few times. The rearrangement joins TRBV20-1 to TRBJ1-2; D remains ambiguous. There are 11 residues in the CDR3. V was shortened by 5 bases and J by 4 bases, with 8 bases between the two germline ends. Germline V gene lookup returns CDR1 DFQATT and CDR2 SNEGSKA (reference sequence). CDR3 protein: CSASTGYGYTF. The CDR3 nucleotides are TGCAGTGCTTCGACGGGCTATGGCTACACCTTC.

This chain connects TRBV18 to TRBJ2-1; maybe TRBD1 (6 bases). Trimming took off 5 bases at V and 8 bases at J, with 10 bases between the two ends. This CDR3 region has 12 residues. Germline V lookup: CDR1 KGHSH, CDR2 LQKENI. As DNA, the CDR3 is TGTGCCAGCTCAGAAGGGGGATATGAGCAGTTCTTC. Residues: CASSEGGYEQFF.

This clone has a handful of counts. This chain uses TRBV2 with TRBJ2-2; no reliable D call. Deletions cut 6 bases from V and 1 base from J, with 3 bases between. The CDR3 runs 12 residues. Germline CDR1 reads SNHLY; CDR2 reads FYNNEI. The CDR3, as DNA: TGTGCCAGCAGCCGGAACACCGGGGAGCTGTTTTTT. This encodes CASSRNTGELFF.

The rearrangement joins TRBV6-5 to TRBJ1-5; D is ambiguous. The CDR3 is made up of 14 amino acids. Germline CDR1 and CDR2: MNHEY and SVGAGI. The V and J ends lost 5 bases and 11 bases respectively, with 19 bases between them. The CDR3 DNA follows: TGTGCCAGCAGTCCCAGACATCCTCCAGTGGCCCAGCATTTT. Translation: CASSPRHPPVAQHF.

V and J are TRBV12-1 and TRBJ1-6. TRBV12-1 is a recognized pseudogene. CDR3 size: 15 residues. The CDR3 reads CASSFASSHNSPLHF. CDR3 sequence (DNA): TGTGCCAGCAGCTTTGCGTCTAGCCATAATTCACCCCTCCACTTT.

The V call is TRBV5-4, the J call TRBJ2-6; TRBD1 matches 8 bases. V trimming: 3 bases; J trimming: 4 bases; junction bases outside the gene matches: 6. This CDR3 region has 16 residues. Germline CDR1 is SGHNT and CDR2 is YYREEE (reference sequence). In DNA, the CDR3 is TGTGCCAGCAGCTCCGGACAGGGCAGAGGGGCCAACGTCCTGACTTTC. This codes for CASSSGQGRGANVLTF.

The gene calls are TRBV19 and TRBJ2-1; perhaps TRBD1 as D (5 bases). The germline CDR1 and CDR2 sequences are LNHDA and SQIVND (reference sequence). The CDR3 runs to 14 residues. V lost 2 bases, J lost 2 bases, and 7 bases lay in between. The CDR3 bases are TGTGCCAGTAGTATAACAGGCACCTACAATGAGCAGTTCTTC. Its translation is CASSITGTYNEQFF.

The CDR3 here is CAISRARSMNTEAFF. The CDR3 DNA reads as TGTGCCATCAGCAGAGCACGGAGCATGAACACTGAAGCTTTCTTT. This chain connects TRBV10-3 to TRBJ1-1; D uncertain. V lost 6 bases to trimming and J lost 0 bases, with 14 bases between them. This CDR3 spans 15 amino acids. Germline values: CDR1 ENHRY, CDR2 SYGVKD.

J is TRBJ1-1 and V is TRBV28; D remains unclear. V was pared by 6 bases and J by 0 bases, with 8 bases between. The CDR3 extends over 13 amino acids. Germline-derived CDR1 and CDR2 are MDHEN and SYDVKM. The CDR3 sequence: CASRRTLNTEAFF. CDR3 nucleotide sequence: TGTGCCAGCAGGCGGACTCTGAACACTGAAGCTTTCTTT.

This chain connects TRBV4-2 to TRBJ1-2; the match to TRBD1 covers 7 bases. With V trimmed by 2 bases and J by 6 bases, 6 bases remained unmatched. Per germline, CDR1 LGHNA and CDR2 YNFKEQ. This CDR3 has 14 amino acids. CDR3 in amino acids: CASSQRGQGNGYTF. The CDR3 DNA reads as TGTGCCAGCAGCCAAAGGGGGCAAGGTAATGGCTACACCTTC.

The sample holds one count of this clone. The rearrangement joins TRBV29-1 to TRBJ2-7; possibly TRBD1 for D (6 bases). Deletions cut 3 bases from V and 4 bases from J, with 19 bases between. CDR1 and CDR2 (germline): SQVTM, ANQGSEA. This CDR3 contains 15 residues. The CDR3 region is CSVEGPGRGKYEQYF. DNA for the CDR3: TGCAGCGTTGAGGGCCCCGGCAGGGGAAAGTACGAGCAGTACTTC.

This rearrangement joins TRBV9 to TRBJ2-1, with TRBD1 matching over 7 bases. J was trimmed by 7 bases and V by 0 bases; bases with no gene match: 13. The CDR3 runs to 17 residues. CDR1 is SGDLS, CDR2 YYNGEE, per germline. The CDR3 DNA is TGTGCCAGCAGCGTAGGTGACAGGGCCTTCATCGGGAATGAGCAGTTCTTC. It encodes CASSVGDRAFIGNEQFF. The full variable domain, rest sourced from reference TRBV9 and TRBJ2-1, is DSGVTQTPKHLITATGQRVTLRCSPRSGDLSVYWYQQSLDQGLQFLIQYYNGEERAKGNILERFSAQQFPDLHSELNLSSLELGDSALYFCASSVGDRAFIGNEQFFGPGTRLTVL.

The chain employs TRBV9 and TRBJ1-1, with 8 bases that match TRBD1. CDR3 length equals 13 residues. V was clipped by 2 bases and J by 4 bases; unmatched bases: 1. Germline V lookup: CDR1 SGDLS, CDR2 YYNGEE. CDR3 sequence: CASSVDRATEAFF. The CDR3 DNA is TGTGCCAGCAGCGTGGACAGGGCCACTGAAGCTTTCTTT.

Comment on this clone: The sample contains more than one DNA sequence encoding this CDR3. The CDR3 loop is CASSLDRGNEQYV. The CDR3 DNA reads as TGTGCCAGCAGCTTAGACAGGGGTAACGAGCAGTACGTC. This sequence joins TRBV7-2 and TRBJ2-7, with 7 bases identical to TRBD1. V lost 1 base and J lost 5; bases outside the gene matches: 2. There are 13 residues in the CDR3. Germline V gene data show CDR1 as SGHTA and CDR2 as FQGNSA.

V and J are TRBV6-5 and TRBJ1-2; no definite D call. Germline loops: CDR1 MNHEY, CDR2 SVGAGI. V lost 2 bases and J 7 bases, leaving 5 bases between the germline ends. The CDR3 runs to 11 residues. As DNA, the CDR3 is TGTGCCAGCAGTTACGGAGGTGGCTACACCTTC. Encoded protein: CASSYGGGYTF.

The CDR3 nucleotides are TGTGCCAGCAGTGAAGACAGGGGGCACCGAAAACTGTTTTTT. As protein: CASSEDRGHRKLFF. The J gene is TRBJ1-4, the V gene TRBV6-1; 9 bases fit TRBD1. Germline V gene lookup returns CDR1 MNHNS and CDR2 SASEGT. This CDR3 contains 14 residues. The ends lost 1 base at V and 10 bases at J; junction bases unmatched: 4.

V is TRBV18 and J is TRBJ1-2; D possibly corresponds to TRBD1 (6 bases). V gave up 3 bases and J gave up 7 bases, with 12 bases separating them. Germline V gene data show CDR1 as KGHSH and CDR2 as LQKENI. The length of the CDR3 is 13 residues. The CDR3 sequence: CASSPYRDTGYTF. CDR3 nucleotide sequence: TGTGCCAGCTCACCTTACAGGGACACTGGCTACACCTTC.

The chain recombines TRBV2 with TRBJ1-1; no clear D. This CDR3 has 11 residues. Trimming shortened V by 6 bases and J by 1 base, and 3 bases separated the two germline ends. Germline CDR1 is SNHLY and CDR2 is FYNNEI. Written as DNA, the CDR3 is TGTGCCAGCAGACAGAACACTGAAGCTTTCTTT. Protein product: CASRQNTEAFF. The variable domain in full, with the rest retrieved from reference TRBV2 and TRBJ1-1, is EPEVTQTPSHQVTQMGQEVILRCVPISNHLYFYWYRQILGQKVEFLVSFYNNEISEKSEIFDDQFSVERPDGSNFTLKIRSTKLEDSAMYFCASRQNTEAFFGQGTRLTVV.

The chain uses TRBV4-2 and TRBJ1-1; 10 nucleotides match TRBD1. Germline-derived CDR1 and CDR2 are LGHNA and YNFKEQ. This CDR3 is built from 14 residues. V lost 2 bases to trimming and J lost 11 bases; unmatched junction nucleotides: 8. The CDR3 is CASSQTGTGEEAFF. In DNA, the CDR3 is TGTGCCAGCAGCCAAACCGGGACAGGGGAGGAGGCTTTCTTT.